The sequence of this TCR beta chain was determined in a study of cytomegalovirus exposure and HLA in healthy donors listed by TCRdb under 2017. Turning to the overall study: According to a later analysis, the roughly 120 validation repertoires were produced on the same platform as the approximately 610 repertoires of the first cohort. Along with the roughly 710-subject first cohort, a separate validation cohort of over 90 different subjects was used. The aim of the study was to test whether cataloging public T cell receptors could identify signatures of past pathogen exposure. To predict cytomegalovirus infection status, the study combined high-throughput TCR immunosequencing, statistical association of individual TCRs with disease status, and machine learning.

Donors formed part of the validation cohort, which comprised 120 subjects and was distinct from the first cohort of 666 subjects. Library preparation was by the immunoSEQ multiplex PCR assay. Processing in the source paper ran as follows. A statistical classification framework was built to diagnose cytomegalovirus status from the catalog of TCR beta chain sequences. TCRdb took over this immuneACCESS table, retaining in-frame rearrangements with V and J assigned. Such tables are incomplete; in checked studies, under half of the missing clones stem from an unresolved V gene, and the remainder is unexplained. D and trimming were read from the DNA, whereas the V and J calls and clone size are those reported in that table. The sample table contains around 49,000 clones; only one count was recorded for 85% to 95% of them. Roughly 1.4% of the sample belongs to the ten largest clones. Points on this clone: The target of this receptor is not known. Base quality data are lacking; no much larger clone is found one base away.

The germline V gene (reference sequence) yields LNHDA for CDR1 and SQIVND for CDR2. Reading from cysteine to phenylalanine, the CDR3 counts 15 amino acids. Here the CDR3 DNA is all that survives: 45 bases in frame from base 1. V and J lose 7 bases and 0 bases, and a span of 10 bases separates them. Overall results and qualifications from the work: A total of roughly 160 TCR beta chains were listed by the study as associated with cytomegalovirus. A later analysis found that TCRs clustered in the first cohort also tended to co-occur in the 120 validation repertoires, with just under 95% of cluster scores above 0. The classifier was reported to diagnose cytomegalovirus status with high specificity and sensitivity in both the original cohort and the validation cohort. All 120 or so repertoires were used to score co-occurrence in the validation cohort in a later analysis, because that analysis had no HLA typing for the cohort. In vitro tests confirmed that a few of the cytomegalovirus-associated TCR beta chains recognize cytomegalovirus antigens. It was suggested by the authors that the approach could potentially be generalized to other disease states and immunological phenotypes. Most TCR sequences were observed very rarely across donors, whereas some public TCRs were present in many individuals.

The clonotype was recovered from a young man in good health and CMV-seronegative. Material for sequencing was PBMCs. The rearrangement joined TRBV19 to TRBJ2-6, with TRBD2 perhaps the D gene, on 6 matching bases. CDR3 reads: CASTWGDSGANVLTF. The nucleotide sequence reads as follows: TGTGCCAGTACGTGGGGGGACTCTGGGGCCAACGTCCTGACTTTC.